A selection of T cell receptor beta chains follows, all from one sample in a study of T cell repertoires in cytomegalovirus infection. The antigens of these receptors remain unknown. From the reads, TCRdb called clonotypes with MiXCR, one entry per CDR3 protein. Among approximately 470,000 distinct CDR3 sequences listed, about two fifths were seen once. The sample was cultured PBMCs, taken from culture after CMV antigen stimulation. These receptors were obtained from a human donor in good health (CMV status not recorded). Some clones in this sample may be carry-over from other donors' samples. CDR3s include the opening cysteine and the closing phenylalanine or tryptophan. D genes are given only for firm matches. Size is stated for part of the rows, as once, few or many counts, or as a class when the clone is expanded.

v_call	clone_size	j_call	d_call	cdr3_nt	cdr3_aa
TRBV20-1	.	TRBJ2-3	TRBD2	TGCAGTGCTAGAGAAGGCCCCGGGAGGGCCAGGTCAGATACGCAGTATTTT	CSAREGPGRARSDTQYF
TRBV12-3/TRBV12-4	.	TRBJ1-2	.	TGTGCCGTCCAATCAACAGGGCCTAACTATGGCTACACCTTC	CAVQSTGPNYGYTF
TRBV12-3/TRBV12-4	few	TRBJ1-2	.	TGTGCCAGCAGTTTACCCAGCCGTCTGGGTTTTACCTTC	CASSLPSRLGFTF
TRBV6-5	.	TRBJ1-5	.	TGTGCCAGCAGCCGGGGGGGGGCCAGCAATCAGCCCCAGCATTTT	CASSRGGASNQPQHF
TRBV19	.	TRBJ2-1	TRBD2	TGTGCCAGTCGCTGGACTAGCGGGAACAATGAGCAGTTCTTC	CASRWTSGNNEQFF
TRBV7-2	few	TRBJ1-6	.	TGTGCCAGCAGCCTCACCCCAAATTCACCCCTCCACTTT	CASSLTPNSPLHF
TRBV28	.	TRBJ1-1	TRBD1	TGTGCCAGCAGTTTCCCTCTCCCGGGACAGCGTATAACTGAAGCTTTCTTT	CASSFPLPGQRITEAFF
TRBV7-2	many	TRBJ2-7	TRBD1	TGTGCCAGCAGCTTGGGACAGGGGGTCTACGAGCAGTACTTC	CASSLGQGVYEQYF
TRBV12-3/TRBV12-4	.	TRBJ2-7	TRBD2	TGTGCCAGCTGTCCGGGACTAGCGGTTCGCGAGCAGTACTTC	CASCPGLAVREQYF
TRBV7-6	many	TRBJ2-7	.	TGTGCCAGCAGCTTAGCTGGGGCAGCACGGCCGAGAATATACGAGCAGTACTTC	CASSLAGAARPRIYEQYF
TRBV11-2	.	TRBJ2-1	TRBD2	TGTGCCAGCAGCGCAGCTAGGACTAGCGGGTGGAATGAGCAGTTCTTC	CASSAARTSGWNEQFF
TRBV27	.	TRBJ2-7	.	TGTGCCAGCAGTTGGTCAGGCCTGGGGGAGCAGTACTTC	CASSWSGLGEQYF
TRBV12-5	.	TRBJ1-1	.	TGTGCTAGTGGTTTGGAGAGGGCTGAAGCTTTCTTT	CASGLERAEAFF
TRBV7-2	.	TRBJ2-7	TRBD2	TGTGCCAGCAGCCAGGGTAGGGCGGGAGGGCCTTTATACGAGCAGTACTTC	CASSQGRAGGPLYEQYF
TRBV10-3	once	TRBJ2-5	TRBD2	TGTGCCATCAGCGGTAGCGGGCAAGAGACCCAGTACTTC	CAISGSGQETQYF
TRBV4-1	few	TRBJ1-1	.	TGCGCCAGCAGCCAAGGAACTTGGGGCACTGAAGCTTTCTTT	CASSQGTWGTEAFF
TRBV7-2	many	TRBJ1-5	TRBD1	TGTGCCAGCAGCCCTCATCTGGGACAGGAGATGGGTCAGCCCCAGCATTTT	CASSPHLGQEMGQPQHF
TRBV7-2	few	TRBJ2-1	.	TGTGCCAGCAGCGGGCGGGGCCTCGGTTGGGGTGAGCAGTTCTTC	CASSGRGLGWGEQFF
TRBV6-2/TRBV6-3	.	TRBJ1-1	TRBD1	TGTGCCAGCAGGAACCGGGACAGGGGCCCCCGGGGTTCCTCTGAAGCTTTCTTT	CASRNRDRGPRGSSEAFF
TRBV7-2	.	TRBJ1-6	.	TGTGCCAGCAGCTTAGCAGGGTCTGGTTCACCCCTCCACTTT	CASSLAGSGSPLHF
TRBV7-2	many	TRBJ2-6	.	TGTGCCAGCGTACCAGAGTGGGTTGCTGGGGCCAACGTCCTGACTTTC	CASVPEWVAGANVLTF
TRBV12-3/TRBV12-4	.	TRBJ2-7	.	TGTGCCAGCAGTTTAACCTGGGGCAGCATCTACGAGCAGTACTTC	CASSLTWGSIYEQYF
TRBV20-1	.	TRBJ2-5	.	TGCAGTGCTAGAGGGGCGCAAGAGACCCAGTACTTC	CSARGAQETQYF
TRBV15	.	TRBJ2-1	TRBD2	TGTGCCACCAGCAGTTTAGCGGGGGGCCGGTCCCGATACAATGAGCAGTTCTTC	CATSSLAGGRSRYNEQFF
TRBV6-2/TRBV6-3	.	TRBJ1-2	.	TGTGCCAGCAAGGCCAAAGAATACTATGGCTACACCTTC	CASKAKEYYGYTF
TRBV18	.	TRBJ2-7	.	TGTGCCAGCTCACCGGCCCTCCGGTCCTATGAGCAGTACTTC	CASSPALRSYEQYF
TRBV20-1	.	TRBJ2-5	.	TGCAGTGCTAGGGTGGTAGAGACCCAGTACTTC	CSARVVETQYF
TRBV5-1	.	TRBJ2-7	TRBD2	TGCGCCAGCAGTAGCGGGGGGCAAACCTACGAGCAGTACTTC	CASSSGGQTYEQYF
TRBV5-1	once	TRBJ1-2	TRBD1	TGCGCCAGCAGCATCGCGACAGGGGATGGGGGCTACACCTTC	CASSIATGDGGYTF
TRBV7-2	.	TRBJ2-2	.	TGTGCCAGCAGCTTAAGCCTCCGCCCAACCGGGGAGCTGTTTTTT	CASSLSLRPTGELFF
TRBV7-2	.	TRBJ1-1	TRBD1	TGTGCCAGCAGCTTATGGCCAGGGGGAAGCACTGAAGCTTTCTTT	CASSLWPGGSTEAFF
TRBV4-3	.	TRBJ1-2	TRBD1	TGCGCCAGCAGCCCATACAGGGGGCAGGCTAACTATGGCTACACCTTC	CASSPYRGQANYGYTF
TRBV4-2	.	TRBJ1-5	.	TGTGCCAGCAGCCAAGTCCGCGAACAGCCCCAGCATTTT	CASSQVREQPQHF
TRBV20-1	.	TRBJ2-3	TRBD1	TGCAGTGCTAGAGTTGGACAGGAATCGGATACGCAGTATTTT	CSARVGQESDTQYF
TRBV27	once	TRBJ2-7	.	TGTGCCAGCAGTTTCATAGCCATAGGGGAGCAGTACTTC	CASSFIAIGEQYF
TRBV2	few	TRBJ2-1	TRBD1	TGTGCCAGCAGTTACCCGGGACAGAACAATGAGCAGTTCTTC	CASSYPGQNNEQFF
TRBV7-2	few	TRBJ2-6	TRBD2	TGTGCCAGCAGCTTATCGACTAGCGGGAGTGCTGGGGCCAACGTCCTGACTTTC	CASSLSTSGSAGANVLTF
TRBV20-1	.	TRBJ1-5	.	TGCAGTGCTAGTCCAGGGACCAATTCTCCCTATCAGCCCCAGCATTTT	CSASPGTNSPYQPQHF
TRBV12-3/TRBV12-4	.	TRBJ1-1	.	TGTGCCAGCACCGACCCGACAGGACGGCCGAACACTGAAGCTTTCTTT	CASTDPTGRPNTEAFF
TRBV20-1	few	TRBJ1-5	.	TGCAGTGCTAGAGATGACCCAAATCAGCCCCAGCATTTT	CSARDDPNQPQHF
TRBV28	.	TRBJ1-2	.	TGTGCCAGCAGTCTCCCGGGCCCTCCGCTTGGCTACACCTTC	CASSLPGPPLGYTF
TRBV6-2/TRBV6-3	few	TRBJ1-1	.	TGTGCCAGCAGTTACTCCGACACTGAAGCTTTCTTT	CASSYSDTEAFF
TRBV7-9	.	TRBJ2-7	.	TGTGCCAGCAGCTTAGAATGGGTTAAATCCTACGAGCAGTACTTC	CASSLEWVKSYEQYF
TRBV7-2	.	TRBJ2-7	.	TGTGCCAGCAGCTTAACCGACTACGAGCAGTACTTC	CASSLTDYEQYF
TRBV4-1	.	TRBJ1-5	.	TGCGCCAGCAGCCATTCCCGGGACACCAATCAGCCCCAGCATTTT	CASSHSRDTNQPQHF
TRBV7-2	.	TRBJ1-3	.	TGTGCCAGCAGCCTAGCTGGGGGCCCCGCTGGAAACACCATATATTTT	CASSLAGGPAGNTIYF
TRBV20-1	few	TRBJ1-6	.	TGCAGTGCTAGAGAGCTGCGGGGCTTCAATTCACCCCTCCACTTT	CSARELRGFNSPLHF